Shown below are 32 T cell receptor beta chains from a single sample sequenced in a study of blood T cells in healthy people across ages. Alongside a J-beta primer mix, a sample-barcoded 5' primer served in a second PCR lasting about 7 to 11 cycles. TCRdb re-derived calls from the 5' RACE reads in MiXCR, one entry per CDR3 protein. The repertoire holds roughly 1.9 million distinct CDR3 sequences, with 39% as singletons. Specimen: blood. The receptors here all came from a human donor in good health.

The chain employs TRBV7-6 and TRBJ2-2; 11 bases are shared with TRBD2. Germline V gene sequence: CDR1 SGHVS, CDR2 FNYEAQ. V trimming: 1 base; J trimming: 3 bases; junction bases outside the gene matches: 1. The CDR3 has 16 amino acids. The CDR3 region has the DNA TGTGCCAGCAGCTTAGTGGGACTAGCGGACACCGGGGAGCTGTTTTTT. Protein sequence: CASSLVGLADTGELFF. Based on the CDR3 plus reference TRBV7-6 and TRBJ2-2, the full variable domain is GAGVSQSPRYKVTKRGQDVALRCDPISGHVSLYWYRQALGQGPEFLTYFNYEAQQDKSGLPNDRFSAERPEGSISTLTIQRTEQRDSAMYRCASSLVGLADTGELFFGEGSRLTVL.

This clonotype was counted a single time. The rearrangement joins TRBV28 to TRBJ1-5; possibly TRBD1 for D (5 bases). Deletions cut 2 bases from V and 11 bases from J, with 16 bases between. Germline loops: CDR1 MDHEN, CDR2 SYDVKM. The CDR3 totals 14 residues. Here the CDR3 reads CASSLRQGGETQHF. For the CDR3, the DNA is TGTGCCAGCAGTTTACGGCAGGGAGGCGAGACCCAGCATTTT.

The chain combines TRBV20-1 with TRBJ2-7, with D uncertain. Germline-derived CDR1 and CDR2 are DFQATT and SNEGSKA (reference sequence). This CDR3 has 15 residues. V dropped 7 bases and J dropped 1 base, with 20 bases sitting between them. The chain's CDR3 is CSVNNLITQSYEQYF. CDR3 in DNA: TGCAGTGTCAATAACCTAATAACACAGTCCTACGAGCAGTACTTC.

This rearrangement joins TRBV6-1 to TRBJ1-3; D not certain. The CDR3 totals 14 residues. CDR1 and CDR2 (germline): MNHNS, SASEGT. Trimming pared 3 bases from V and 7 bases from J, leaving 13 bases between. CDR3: CASSESGVGNTIYF. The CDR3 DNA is TGTGCCAGCAGTGAGAGTGGCGTCGGGAACACCATATATTTT.

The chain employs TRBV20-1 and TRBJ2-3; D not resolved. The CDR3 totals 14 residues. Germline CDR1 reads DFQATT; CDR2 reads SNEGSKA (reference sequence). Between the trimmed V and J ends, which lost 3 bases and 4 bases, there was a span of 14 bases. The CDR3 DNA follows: TGCAGTGCTAGCCTGGGATTACCCTCAGATACGCAGTATTTT. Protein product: CSASLGLPSDTQYF.

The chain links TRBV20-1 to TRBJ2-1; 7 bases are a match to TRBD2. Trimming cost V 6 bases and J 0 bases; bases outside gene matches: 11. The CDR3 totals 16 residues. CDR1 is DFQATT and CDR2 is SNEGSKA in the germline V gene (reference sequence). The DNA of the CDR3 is TGCAGTGCCAAATCCCGGGGGGAAGGCTCCTACAATGAGCAGTTCTTC. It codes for CSAKSRGEGSYNEQFF.

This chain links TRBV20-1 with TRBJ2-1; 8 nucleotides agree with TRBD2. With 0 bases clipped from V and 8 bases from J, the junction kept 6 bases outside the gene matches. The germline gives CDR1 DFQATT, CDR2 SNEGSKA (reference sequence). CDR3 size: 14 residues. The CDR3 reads CSARDTGGADEQFF. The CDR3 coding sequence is TGCAGTGCTAGAGATACCGGGGGGGCCGATGAGCAGTTCTTC.

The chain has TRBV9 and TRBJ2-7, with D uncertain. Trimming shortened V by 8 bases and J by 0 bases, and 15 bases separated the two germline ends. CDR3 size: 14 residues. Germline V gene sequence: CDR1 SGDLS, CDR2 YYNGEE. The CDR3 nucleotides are TGTGCCAGTAGTGCTTATGATAGCTCCTACGAGCAGTACTTC. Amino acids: CASSAYDSSYEQYF.

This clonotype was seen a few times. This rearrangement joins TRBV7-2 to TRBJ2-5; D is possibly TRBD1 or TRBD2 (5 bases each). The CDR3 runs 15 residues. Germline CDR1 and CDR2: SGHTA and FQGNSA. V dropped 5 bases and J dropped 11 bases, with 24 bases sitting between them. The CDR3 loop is CASSPWAQPIGEQYF. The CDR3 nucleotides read TGTGCCAGCAGCCCCTGGGCGCAGCCGATAGGGGAGCAGTACTTC.

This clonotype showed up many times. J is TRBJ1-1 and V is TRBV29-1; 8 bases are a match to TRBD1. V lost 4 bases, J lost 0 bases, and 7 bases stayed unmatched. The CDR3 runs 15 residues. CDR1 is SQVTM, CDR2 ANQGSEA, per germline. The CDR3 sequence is CSVAGGWGMNTEAFF. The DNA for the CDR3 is TGCAGCGTTGCAGGGGGCTGGGGTATGAACACTGAAGCTTTCTTT.

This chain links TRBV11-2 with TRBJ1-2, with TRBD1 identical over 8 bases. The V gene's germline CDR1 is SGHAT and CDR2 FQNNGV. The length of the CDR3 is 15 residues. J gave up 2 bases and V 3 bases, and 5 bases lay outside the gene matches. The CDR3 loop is CASSFRQGYNYGYTF. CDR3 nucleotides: TGTGCCAGCAGCTTCCGACAGGGGTACAACTATGGCTACACCTTC.

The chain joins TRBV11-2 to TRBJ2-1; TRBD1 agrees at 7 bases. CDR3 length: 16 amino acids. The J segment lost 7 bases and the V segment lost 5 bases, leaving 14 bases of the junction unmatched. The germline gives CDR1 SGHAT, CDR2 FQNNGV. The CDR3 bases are TGTGCCAGCAGCAGTACTCCCAGGGGGAAGGGGAATGAGCAGTTCTTC. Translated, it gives CASSSTPRGKGNEQFF.

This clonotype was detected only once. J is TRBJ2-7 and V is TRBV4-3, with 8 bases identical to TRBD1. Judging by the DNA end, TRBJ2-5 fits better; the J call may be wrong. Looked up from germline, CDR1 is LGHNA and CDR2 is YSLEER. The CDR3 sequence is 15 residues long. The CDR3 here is CASSQDLRGRGTQYF. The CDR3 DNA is TGCGCCAGCAGCCAGGATCTCAGGGGGCGAGGGACCCAGTACTTC.

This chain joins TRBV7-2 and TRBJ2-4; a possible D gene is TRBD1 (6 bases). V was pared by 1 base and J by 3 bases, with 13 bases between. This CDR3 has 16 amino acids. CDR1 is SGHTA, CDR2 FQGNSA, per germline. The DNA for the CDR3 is TGTGCCAGCAGCTTAGGATGGCGAGGGGGCAAAAACATTCAGTACTTC. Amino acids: CASSLGWRGGKNIQYF.

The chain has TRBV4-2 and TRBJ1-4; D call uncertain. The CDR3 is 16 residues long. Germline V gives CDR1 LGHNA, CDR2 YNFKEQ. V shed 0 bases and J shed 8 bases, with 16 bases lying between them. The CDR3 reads CASSQDSVSGFEKLFF. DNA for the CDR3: TGTGCCAGCAGCCAAGATTCGGTTTCAGGCTTCGAAAAACTGTTTTTT.

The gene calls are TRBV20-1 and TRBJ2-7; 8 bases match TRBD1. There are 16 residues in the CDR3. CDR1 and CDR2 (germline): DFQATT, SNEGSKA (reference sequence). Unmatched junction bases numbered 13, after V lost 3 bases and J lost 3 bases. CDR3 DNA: TGCAGTGCTAGTTTTTTCAGGGGGCCGGGGAGCTACGAGCAGTACTTC. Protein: CSASFFRGPGSYEQYF.

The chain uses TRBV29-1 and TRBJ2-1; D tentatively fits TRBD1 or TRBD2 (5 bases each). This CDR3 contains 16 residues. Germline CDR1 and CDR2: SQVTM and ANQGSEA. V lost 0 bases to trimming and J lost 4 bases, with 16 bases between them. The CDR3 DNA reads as TGCAGCGTTGAAGATCGGGGCAGTCAAATTTACAATGAGCAGTTCTTC. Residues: CSVEDRGSQIYNEQFF.

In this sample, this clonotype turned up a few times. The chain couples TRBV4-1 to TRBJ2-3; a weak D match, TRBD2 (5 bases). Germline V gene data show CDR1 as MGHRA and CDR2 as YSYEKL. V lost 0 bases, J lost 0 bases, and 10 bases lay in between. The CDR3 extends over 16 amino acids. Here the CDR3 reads CASSQEGGASTDTQYF. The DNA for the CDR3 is TGCGCCAGCAGCCAAGAAGGAGGAGCTAGCACAGATACGCAGTATTTT.

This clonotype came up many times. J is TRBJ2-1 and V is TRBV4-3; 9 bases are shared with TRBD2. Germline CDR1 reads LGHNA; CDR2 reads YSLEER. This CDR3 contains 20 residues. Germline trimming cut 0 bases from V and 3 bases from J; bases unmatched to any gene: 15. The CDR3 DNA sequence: TGCGCCAGCAGCCAAGATTTAGATTGGCGGGGGGGCATGTTCTACAATGAGCAGTTCTTC. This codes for CASSQDLDWRGGMFYNEQFF.

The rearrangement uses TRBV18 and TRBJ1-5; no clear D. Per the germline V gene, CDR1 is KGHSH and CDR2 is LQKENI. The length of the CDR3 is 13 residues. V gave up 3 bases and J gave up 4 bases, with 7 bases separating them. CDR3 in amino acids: CASSPQANQPQHF. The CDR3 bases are TGTGCCAGCTCACCGCAAGCGAATCAGCCCCAGCATTTT.

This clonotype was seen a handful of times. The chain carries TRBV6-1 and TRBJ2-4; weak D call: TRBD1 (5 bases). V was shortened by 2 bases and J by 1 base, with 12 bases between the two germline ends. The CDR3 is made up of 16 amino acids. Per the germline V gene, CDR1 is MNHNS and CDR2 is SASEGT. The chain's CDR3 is CASSEMSGWAKNIQYF. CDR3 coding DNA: TGTGCCAGCAGTGAAATGTCAGGGTGGGCCAAAAACATTCAGTACTTC.

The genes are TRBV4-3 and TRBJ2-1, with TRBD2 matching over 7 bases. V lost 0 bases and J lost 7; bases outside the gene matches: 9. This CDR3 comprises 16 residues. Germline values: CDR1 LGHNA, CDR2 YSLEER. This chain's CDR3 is CASSQDLGGGRNEQFF. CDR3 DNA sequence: TGCGCCAGCAGCCAAGATTTGGGCGGGGGACGGAATGAGCAGTTCTTC.

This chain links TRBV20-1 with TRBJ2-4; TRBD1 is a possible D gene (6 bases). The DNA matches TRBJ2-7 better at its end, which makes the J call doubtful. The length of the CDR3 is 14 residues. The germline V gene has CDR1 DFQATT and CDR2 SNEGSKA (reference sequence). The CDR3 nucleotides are TGCAGTGCCCTGAGGGCAGGGGCTATCTACGAGCAGTACTTC. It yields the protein CSALRAGAIYEQYF.

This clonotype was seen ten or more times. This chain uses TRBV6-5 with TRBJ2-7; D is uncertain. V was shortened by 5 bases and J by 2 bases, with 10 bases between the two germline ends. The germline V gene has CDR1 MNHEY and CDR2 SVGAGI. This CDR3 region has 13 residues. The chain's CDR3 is CASSGSNTYEQYF. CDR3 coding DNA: TGTGCCAGCAGTGGCAGCAACACCTACGAGCAGTACTTC.

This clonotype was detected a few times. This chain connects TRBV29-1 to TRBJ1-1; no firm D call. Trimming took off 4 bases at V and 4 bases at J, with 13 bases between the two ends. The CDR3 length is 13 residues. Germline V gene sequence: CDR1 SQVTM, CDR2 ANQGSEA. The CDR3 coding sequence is TGCAGCGTTGGGAGGCAAGCAGGCACTGAAGCTTTCTTT. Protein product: CSVGRQAGTEAFF.

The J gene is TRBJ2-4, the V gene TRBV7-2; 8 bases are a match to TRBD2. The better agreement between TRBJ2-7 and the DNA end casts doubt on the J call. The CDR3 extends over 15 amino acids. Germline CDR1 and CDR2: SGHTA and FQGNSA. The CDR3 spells CASSLVQRGNHEQYF. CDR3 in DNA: TGTGCCAGCAGCTTAGTCCAGCGGGGGAATCACGAGCAGTACTTC.

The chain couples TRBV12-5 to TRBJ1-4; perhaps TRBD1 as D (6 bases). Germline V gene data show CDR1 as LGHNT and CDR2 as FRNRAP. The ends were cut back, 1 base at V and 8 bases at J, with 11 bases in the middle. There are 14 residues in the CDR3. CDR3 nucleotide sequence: TGTGCTAGTGGTTTGGAGGACAGAAAGGAAAAACTGTTTTTT. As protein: CASGLEDRKEKLFF.

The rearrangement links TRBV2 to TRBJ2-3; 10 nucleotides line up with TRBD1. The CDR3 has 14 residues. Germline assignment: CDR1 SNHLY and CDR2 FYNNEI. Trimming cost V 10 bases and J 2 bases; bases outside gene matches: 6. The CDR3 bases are TGTGCCACTCGGACAGGGGGTAACACAGATACGCAGTATTTT. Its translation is CATRTGGNTDTQYF.

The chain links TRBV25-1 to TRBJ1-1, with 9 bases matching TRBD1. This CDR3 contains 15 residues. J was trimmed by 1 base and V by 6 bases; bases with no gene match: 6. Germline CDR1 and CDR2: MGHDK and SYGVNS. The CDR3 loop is CASRHRGRENTEAFF. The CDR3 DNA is TGTGCCAGCAGGCACAGGGGGCGGGAGAACACTGAAGCTTTCTTT.

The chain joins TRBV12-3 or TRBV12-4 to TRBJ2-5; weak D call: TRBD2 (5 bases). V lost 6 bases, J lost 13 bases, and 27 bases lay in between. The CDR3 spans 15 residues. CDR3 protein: CASSNLVDPTEERYF. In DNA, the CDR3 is TGTGCCAGCAGCAACCTCGTGGACCCCACGGAGGAGCGGTACTTC.

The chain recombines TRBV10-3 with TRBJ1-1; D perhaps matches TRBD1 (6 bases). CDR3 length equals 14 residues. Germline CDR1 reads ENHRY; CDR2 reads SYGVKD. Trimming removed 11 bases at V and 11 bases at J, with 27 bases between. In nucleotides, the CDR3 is TGTGCCGTCCGCCGGACAGACGAACCTCTGGAGGCTTTCTTT. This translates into CAVRRTDEPLEAFF.

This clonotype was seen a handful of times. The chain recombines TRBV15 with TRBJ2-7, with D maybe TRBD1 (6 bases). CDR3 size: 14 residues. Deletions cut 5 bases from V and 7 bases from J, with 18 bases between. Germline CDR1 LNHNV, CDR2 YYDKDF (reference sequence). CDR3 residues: CATSPPDRFGEQYF. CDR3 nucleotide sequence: TGTGCCACCAGCCCCCCGGACAGATTCGGGGAGCAGTACTTC.